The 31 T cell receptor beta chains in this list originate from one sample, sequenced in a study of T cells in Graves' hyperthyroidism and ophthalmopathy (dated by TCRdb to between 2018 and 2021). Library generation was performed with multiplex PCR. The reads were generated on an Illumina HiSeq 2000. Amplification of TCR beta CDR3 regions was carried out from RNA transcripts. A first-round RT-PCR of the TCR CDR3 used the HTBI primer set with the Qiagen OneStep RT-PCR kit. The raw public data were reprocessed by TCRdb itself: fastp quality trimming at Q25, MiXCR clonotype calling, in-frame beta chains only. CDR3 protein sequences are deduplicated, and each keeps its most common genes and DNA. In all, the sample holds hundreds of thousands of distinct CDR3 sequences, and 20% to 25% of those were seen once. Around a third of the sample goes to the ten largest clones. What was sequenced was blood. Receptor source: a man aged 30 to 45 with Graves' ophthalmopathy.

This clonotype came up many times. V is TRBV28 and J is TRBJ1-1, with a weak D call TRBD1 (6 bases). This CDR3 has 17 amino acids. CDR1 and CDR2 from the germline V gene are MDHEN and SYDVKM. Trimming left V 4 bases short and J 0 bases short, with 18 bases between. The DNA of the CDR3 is TGTGCCAGCAGTTCGCTATTCTGGGGGGCGATGAACACTGAAGCTTTCTTT. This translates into CASSSLFWGAMNTEAFF.

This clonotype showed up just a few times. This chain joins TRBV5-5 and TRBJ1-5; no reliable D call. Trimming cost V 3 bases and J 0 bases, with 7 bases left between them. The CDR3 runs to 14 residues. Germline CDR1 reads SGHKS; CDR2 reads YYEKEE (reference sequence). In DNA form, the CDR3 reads TGTGCCAGCAGCTATCAATATAGCAATCAGCCCCAGCATTTT. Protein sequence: CASSYQYSNQPQHF. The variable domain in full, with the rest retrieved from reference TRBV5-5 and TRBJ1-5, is DAGVTQSPTHLIKTRGQQVTLRCSPISGHKSVSWYQQVLGQGPQFIFQYYEKEERGRGNFPDRFSARQFPNYSSELNVNALLLGDSALYLCASSYQYSNQPQHFGDGTRLSIL.

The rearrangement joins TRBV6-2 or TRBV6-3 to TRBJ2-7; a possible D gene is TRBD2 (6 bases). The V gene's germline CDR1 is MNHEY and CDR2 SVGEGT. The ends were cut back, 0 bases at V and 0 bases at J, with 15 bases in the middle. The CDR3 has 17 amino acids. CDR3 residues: CASSYSTSGRSSYEQYF. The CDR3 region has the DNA TGTGCCAGCAGTTACTCGACGTCCGGGAGAAGCTCCTACGAGCAGTACTTC.

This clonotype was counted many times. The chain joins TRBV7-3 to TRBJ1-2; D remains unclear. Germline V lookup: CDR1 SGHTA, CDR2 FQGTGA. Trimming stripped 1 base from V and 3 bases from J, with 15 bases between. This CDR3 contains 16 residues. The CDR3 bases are TGTGCCAGCAGCTTAAGATACAGACCGAAACACTATGGCTACACCTTC. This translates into CASSLRYRPKHYGYTF.

CDR3 loop: CSVRTGTKLDTQYF. The CDR3, as DNA: TGCAGCGTTCGCACCGGGACCAAGTTAGATACGCAGTATTTT. The chain links TRBV29-1 to TRBJ2-3, with D tentatively TRBD1 or TRBD2 (5 bases each). The CDR3 loop spans 14 amino acids. CDR1 and CDR2 (germline): SQVTM, ANQGSEA. Trimming shortened V by 5 bases and J by 5 bases, and 17 bases separated the two germline ends.

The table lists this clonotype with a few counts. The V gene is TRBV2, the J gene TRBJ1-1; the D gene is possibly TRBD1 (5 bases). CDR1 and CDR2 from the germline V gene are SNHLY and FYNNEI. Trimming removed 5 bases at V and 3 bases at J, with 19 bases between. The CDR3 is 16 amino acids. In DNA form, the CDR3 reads TGTGCCAGCAGTAGCTACAGGCTCCGGATGGACACTGAAGCTTTCTTT. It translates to CASSSYRLRMDTEAFF.

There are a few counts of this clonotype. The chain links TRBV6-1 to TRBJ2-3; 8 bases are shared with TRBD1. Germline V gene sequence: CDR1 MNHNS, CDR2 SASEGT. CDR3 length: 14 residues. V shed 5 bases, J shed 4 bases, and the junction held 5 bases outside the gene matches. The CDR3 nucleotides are TGTGCCAGCAGTACAGGACAGGGCGCAGATACGCAGTATTTT. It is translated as CASSTGQGADTQYF.

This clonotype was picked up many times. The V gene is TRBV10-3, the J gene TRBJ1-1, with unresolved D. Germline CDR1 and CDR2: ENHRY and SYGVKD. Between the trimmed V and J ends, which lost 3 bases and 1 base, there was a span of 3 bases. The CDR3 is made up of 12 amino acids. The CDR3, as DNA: TGTGCCATCAGTGAAAGGAACACTGAAGCTTTCTTT. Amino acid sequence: CAISERNTEAFF.

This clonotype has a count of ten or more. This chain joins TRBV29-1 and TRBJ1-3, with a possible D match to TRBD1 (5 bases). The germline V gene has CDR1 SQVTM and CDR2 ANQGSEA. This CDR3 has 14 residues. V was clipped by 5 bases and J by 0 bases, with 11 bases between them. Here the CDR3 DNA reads TGCAGCGTTCGACAGTCACTCTCTGGAAACACCATATATTTT. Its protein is CSVRQSLSGNTIYF.

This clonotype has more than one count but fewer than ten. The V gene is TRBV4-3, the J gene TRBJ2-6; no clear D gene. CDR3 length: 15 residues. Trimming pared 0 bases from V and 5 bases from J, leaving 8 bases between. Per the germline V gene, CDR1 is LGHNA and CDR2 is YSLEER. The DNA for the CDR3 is TGCGCCAGCAGCCAAGAGACACCAAGGGCCAACGTCCTGACTTTC. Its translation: CASSQETPRANVLTF.

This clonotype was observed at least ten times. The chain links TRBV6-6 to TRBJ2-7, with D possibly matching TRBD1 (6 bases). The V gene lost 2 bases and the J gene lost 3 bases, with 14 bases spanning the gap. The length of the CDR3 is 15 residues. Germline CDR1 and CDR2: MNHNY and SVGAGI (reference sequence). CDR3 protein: CASSYGGGPVYEQYF. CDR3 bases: TGTGCCAGCAGTTACGGGGGCGGCCCGGTCTACGAGCAGTACTTC.

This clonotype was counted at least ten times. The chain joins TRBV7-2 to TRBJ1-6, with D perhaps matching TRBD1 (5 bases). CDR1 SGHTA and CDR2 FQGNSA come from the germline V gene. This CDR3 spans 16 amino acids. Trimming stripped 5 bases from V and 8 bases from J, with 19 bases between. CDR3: CASSPRPGPPDSPLHF. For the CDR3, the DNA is TGTGCCAGCAGCCCCCGGCCAGGGCCCCCGGATTCACCCCTCCACTTT.

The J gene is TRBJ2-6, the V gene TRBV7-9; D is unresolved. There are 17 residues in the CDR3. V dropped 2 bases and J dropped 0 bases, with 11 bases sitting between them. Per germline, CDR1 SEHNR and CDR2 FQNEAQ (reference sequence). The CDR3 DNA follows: TGTGCCAGCAGCTTATTATTTCGCAGCTCTGGGGCCAACGTCCTGACTTTC. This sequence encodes CASSLLFRSSGANVLTF.

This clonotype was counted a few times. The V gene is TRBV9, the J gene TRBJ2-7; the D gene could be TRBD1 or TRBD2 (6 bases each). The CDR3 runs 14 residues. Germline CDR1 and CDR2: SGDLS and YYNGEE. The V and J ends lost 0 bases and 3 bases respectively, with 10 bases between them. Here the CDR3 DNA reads TGTGCCAGCAGCGTAGCGGAGGGGGTCTACGAGCAGTACTTC. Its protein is CASSVAEGVYEQYF.

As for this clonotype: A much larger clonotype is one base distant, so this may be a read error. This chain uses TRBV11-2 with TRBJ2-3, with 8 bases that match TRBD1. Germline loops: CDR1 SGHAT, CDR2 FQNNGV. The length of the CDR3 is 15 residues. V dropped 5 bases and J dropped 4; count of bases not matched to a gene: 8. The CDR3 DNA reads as TGTGCCAGCAGCCCGCAGGGGGCTGGCGCAGATACGCAGTATTTT. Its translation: CASSPQGAGADTQYF.

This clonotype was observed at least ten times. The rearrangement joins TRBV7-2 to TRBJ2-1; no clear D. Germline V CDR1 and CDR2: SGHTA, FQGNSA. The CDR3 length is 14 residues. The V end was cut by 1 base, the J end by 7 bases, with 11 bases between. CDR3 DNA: TGTGCCAGCAGCTTAGTGTCTGTTCGGAATGAGCAGTTCTTC. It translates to CASSLVSVRNEQFF.

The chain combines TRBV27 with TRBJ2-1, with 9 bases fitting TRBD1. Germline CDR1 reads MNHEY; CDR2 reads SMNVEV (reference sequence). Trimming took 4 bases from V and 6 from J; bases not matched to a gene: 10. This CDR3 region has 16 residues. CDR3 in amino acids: CASSSLGDRARNEQFF. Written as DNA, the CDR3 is TGTGCCAGCAGTTCTCTTGGGGACAGGGCCCGCAATGAGCAGTTCTTC.

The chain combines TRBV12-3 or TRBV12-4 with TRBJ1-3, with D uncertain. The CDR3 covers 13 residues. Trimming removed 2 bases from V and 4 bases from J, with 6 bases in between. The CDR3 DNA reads TGTGCCAGCAGTTTAAGTCAGGGAAACACCATATATTTT. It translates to CASSLSQGNTIYF.

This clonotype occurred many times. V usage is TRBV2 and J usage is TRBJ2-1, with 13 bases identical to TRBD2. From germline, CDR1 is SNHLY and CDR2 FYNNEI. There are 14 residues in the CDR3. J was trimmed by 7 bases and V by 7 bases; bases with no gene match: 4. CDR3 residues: CASTGLAGSNEQFF. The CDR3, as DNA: TGTGCCAGCACGGGACTAGCGGGGTCAAATGAGCAGTTCTTC.

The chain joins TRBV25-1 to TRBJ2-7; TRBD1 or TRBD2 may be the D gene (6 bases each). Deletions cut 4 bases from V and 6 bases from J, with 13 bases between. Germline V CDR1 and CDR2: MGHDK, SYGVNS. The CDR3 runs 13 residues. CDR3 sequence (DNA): TGTGCCAGCAGTGCCGGAGGGGGGATCGAGCAGTACTTC. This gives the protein CASSAGGGIEQYF.

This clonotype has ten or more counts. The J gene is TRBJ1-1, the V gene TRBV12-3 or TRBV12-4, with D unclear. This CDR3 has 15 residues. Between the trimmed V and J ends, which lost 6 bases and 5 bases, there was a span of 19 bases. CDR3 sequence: CASSAREGQWTEAFF. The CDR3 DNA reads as TGTGCCAGCAGCGCGCGAGAAGGTCAGTGGACTGAAGCTTTCTTT.

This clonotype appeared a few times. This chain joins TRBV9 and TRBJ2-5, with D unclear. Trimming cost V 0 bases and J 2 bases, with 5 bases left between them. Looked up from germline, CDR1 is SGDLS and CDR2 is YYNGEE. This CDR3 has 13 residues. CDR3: CASSVGVQETQYF. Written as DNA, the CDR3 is TGTGCCAGCAGCGTAGGGGTACAAGAGACCCAGTACTTC.

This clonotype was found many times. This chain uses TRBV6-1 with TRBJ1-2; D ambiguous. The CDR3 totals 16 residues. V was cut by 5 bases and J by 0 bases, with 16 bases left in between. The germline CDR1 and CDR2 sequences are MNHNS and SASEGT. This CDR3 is CASSLTFDAANYGYTF. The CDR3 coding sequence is TGTGCCAGCAGTCTAACCTTTGACGCCGCTAACTATGGCTACACCTTC.

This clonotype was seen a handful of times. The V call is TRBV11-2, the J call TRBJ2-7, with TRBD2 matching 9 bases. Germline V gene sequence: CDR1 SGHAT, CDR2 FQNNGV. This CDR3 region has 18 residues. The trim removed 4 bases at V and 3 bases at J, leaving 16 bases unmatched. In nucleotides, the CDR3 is TGTGCCAGCAGCTCGTTCCGCGGGAGGGCCGACTTCGTCTACGAGCAGTACTTC. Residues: CASSSFRGRADFVYEQYF.

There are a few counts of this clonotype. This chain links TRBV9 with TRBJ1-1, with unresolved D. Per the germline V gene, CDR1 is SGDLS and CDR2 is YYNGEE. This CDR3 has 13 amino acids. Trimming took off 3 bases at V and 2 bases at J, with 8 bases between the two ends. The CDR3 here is CASSAPLNTEAFF. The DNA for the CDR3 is TGTGCCAGCAGCGCGCCACTAAACACTGAAGCTTTCTTT.

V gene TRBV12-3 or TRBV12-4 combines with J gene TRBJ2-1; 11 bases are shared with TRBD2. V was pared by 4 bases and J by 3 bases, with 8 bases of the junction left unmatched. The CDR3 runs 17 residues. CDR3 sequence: CASSSTGTSGLYNEQFF. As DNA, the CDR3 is TGTGCCAGCAGTTCGACCGGGACTAGCGGCCTCTACAATGAGCAGTTCTTC.

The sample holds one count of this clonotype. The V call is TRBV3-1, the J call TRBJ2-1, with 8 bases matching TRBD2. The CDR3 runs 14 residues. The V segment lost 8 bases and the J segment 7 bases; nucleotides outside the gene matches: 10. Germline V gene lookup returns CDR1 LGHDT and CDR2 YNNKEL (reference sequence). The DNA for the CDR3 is TGTGCCAGCGGTCCCAGACTAGCGCGTAATGAGCAGTTCTTC. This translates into CASGPRLARNEQFF.

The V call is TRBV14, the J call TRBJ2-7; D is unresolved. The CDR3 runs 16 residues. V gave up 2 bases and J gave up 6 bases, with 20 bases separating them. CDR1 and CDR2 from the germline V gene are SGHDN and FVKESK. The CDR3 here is CASSQTLGSSPGEQYF. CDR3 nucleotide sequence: TGTGCCAGCAGCCAAACCCTTGGAAGTTCCCCCGGCGAGCAGTACTTC.

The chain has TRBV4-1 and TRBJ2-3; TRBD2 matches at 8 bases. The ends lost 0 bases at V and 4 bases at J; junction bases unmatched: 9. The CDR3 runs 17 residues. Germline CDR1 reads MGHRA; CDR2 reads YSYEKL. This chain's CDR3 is CASSQDRGTSLSDTQYF. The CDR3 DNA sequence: TGCGCCAGCAGCCAAGATCGTGGGACTAGTTTGTCAGATACGCAGTATTTT.

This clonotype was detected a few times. CDR3 nucleotides: TGCGCCAGCGCCAGGGCTGATCAAGAGACCCAGTACTTC. Residues: CASARADQETQYF. The chain employs TRBV5-1 and TRBJ2-5; possible D gene TRBD1, 5 bases. This CDR3 has 13 residues. Deletions cut 7 bases from V and 2 bases from J, with 12 bases between. Germline-derived CDR1 and CDR2 are SGHRS and YFSETQ.

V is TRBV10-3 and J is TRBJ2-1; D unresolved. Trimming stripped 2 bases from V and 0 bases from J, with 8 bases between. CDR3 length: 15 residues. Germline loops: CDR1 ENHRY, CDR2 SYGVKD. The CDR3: CAISESDGSYNEQFF. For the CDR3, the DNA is TGTGCCATCAGTGAGAGTGACGGCTCCTACAATGAGCAGTTCTTC.